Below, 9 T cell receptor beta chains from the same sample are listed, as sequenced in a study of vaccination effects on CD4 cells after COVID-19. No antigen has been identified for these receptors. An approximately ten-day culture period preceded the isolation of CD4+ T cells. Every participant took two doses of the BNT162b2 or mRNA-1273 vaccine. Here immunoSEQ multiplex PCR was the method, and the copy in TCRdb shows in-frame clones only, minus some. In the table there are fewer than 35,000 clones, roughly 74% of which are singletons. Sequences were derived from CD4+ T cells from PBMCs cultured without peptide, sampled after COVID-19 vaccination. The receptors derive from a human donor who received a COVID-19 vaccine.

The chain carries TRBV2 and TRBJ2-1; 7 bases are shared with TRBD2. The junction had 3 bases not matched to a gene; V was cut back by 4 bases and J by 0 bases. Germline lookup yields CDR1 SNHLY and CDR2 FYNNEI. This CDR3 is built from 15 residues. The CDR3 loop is CASSASSGSYNEQFF. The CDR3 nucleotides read TGTGCCAGCAGTGCGTCTAGCGGCTCCTACAATGAGCAGTTCTTC.

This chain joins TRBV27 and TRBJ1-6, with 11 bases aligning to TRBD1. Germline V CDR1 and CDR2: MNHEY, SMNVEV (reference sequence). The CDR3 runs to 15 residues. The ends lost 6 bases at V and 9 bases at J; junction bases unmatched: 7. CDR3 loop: CASRTSGTGGSPLHF. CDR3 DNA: TGTGCCAGCAGAACCTCCGGGACAGGGGGTTCACCCCTCCACTTT.

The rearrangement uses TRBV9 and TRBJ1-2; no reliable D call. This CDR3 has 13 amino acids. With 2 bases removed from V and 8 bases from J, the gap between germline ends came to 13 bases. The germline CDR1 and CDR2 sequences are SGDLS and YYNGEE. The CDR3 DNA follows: TGTGCCAGCAGCGTTGACCCCTTACGGGGCTACACCTTC. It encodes CASSVDPLRGYTF.

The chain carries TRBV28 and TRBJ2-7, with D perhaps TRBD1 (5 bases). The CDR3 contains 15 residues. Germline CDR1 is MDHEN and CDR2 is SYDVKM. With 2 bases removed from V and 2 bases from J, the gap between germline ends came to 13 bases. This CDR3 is CASSLGAQGTYEQYF. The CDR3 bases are TGTGCCAGCAGTTTAGGGGCTCAAGGGACCTACGAGCAGTACTTC.

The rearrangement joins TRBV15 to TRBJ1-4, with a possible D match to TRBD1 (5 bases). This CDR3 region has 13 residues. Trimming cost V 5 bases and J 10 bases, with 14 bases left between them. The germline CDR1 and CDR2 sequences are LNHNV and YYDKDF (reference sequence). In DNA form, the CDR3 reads TGTGCCACCAGCGTCTTCGGGGGGGGAAAACTGTTTTTT. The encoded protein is CATSVFGGGKLFF.

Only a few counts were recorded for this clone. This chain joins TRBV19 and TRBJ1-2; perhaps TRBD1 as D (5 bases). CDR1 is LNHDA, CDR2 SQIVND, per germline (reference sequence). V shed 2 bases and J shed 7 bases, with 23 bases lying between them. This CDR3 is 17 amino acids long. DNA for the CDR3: TGTGCCAGTAGTATACCGGTACGGCGGGAGGGGAGGGGTGGCTACACCTTC. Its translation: CASSIPVRREGRGGYTF.

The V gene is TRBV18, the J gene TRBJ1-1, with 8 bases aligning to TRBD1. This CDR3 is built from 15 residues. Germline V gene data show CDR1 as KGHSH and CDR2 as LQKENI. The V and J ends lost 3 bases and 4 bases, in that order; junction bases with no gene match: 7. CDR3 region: CASSPTTGVATEAFF. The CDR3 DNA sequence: TGTGCCAGCTCACCGACGACAGGGGTCGCCACTGAAGCTTTCTTT.

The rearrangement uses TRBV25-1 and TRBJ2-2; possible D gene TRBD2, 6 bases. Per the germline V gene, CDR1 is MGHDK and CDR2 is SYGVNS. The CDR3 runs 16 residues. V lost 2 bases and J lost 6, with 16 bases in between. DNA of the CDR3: TGTGCCAGCAGTGAAGAAGGGCGGGGCTCTCCCGGGGAGCTGTTTTTT. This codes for CASSEEGRGSPGELFF.

The CDR3 nucleotides are TGTGCCTGGGGACCGGGACTAGACAACAATGAGCAGTTCTTC. This translates into CAWGPGLDNNEQFF. V and J are TRBV30 and TRBJ2-1; 8 bases line up with TRBD2. The V gene end was trimmed by 5 bases and the J gene end by 5 bases; junction bases not matched to a gene: 8. Germline V gene data show CDR1 as GTSNPN and CDR2 as SVGIG (reference sequence). The CDR3 has 14 residues.